Only one count was recorded for the clone carrying this TCR beta chain. The antigen remains undetermined. An immunoSEQ assay, version v3.0, was performed at survey level. Sequencing was performed with immunoSEQ multiplex PCR; in TCRdb, only in-frame clones are kept and a portion is missing. This sample yields about 20,000 clones, of which 90% are seen a single time; roughly 10% belongs to the top ten. The data stem from a study of long-term antiretroviral therapy in people with HIV. Study-level results: Controls had broader CDR3 length ranges than HIV repertoires did.

V was clipped by 4 bases and J by 2 bases, with 13 bases between them. Germline V gene sequence: CDR1 SGHNT, CDR2 YYREEE (reference sequence). The CDR3 is 14 residues long. The J gene is TRBJ2-7, the V gene TRBV5-4, with D perhaps TRBD2 (7 bases). This TCR derives from a young woman with HIV. The sequencing used unsorted PBMCs, collected 4.2 to 4.5 years before starting antiretroviral therapy. The CDR3 DNA follows: TGTGCCAGCAGCAAAGGGGGGGTTCCCTACGAGCAGTACTTC. Its translation: CASSKGGVPYEQYF.